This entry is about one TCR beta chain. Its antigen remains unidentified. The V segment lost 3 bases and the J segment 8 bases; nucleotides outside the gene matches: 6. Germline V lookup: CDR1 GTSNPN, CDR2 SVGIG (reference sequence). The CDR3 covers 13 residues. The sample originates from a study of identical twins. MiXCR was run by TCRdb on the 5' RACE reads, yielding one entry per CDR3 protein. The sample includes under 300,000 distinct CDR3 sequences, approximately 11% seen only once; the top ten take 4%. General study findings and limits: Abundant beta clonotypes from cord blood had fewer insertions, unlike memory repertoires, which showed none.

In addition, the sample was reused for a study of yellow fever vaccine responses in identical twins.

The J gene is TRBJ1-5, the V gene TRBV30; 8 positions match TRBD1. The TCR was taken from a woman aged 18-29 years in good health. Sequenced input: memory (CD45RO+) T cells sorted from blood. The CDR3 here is CAWSTDRGKPQHF. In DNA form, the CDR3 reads TGTGCCTGGAGCACCGACAGGGGTAAGCCCCAGCATTTT.